This T cell receptor beta chain comes out of a study of cytomegalovirus exposure and HLA in healthy donors. Study results and caveats: Many donors shared some public TCRs, even though most TCR sequences were rare. The tendency of first-cohort TCR clusters to co-occur in the 120 or so validation repertoires was identified by a subsequent analysis.

This CDR3 is built from 13 residues. The V segment lost 5 bases and the J segment 3 bases; nucleotides outside the gene matches: 3. Germline CDR1 is MNHNY and CDR2 is SVGAGI (reference sequence). Worth noting for this clone: Its antigen is not identified.

Clones were sequenced by immunoSEQ multiplex PCR, and TCRdb holds only the in-frame ones, with some missing. The sample comprises about 130,000 clones, about 87% of which are singletons, and roughly 6.5% rests with the top ten. The receptor's source is a woman aged 25 to 39 in good health and CMV-seropositive. The sequenced material came from PBMCs. This chain uses TRBV6-6 with TRBJ1-1, with 7 nucleotides matching TRBD1. This CDR3 reads CASSLQGYTEAFF. The CDR3 nucleotides are TGTGCCAGCAGTCTACAGGGGTACACTGAAGCTTTCTTT.